This T cell receptor beta chain was documented in a study of blood T cell repertoires in COVID-19 (dated by TCRdb to 2018 to 2020). Context from the whole study: The collaborator samples originated in the United States, Italy and Spain and spanned the acute and convalescent phases of COVID-19. Subjects who had been exposed to COVID-19, were actively infected with it, or had recovered from it provided the deeply sampled blood TCRbeta repertoires that made up the dataset. The repertoires were released in a freely available public database intended as a resource for research on the immune response to SARS-CoV-2. The sample metadata nearly always contained a de-identified subject ID, COVID-19 status, age in years and sex. The prospective study material was composed of cDNA or gDNA derived from T cells, B-cell-depleted T cells, or PBMCs. Where HLA class I and class II types were available, the types were taken from metadata supplied by the sample provider, not from assay-based typing. Samples came from the ongoing ImmuneRACE study (first 160 participants) plus 1,254 subjects from 6 global collaborators.

Findings and caveats that apply to the study as a whole: The quantity of clinical and demographic metadata differed by source and by participant and was supplied without curation.

Notes on this clone: Its binding antigen is unknown. No base-level quality is on record; no much larger clone is a single base apart.

TCRbeta CDR3 regions were amplified from genomic DNA by means of the immunoSEQ Assay, a bias-controlled multiplex PCR. The study's own analysis went as follows. Nucleated cell counts per sample were estimated from amplification of reference gene primers within the assay. To quantify the absolute abundance of each unique TCRbeta CDR3 rearrangement, sequence reads were collapsed and filtered. Productive Simpson clonality was computed per sample as the square root of Simpson's diversity index over productive rearrangements. TCRdb re-hosts the immuneACCESS table, in-frame sequences only. Its copies lack some clones; in the studies checked, an unresolved V gene accounts for under half of them, and the cause for the rest is not known. The V and J calls and the clone size are those of that table, but D and trimming were determined from the DNA. Within this sample are about 160,000 clones, with 70% to 90% of them counted one time only. The ten largest clones capture approximately 7.7% of the sample.

V is clipped by 3 bases and J by 0 bases, and the sequence between their germline boundaries is 9 bases long. The CDR3 starts with the cysteine, ends with the phenylalanine, and has 15 residues. The CDR3 DNA has 45 bases and is translated from base 1. From a lookup of the germline V gene, CDR1 and CDR2 are MNHNS and SASEGT. Another Seattle source contributed samples from volunteer blood donors who had recovered from COVID-19. Collaborating institutions collected whole blood in K2EDTA tubes following their own protocols. For TCRbeta analysis, collaborators shipped samples as frozen whole blood, isolated PBMCs, or DNA extracted from either of those sample types.

The sequence links TRBV6-1 to TRBJ2-1, with the D segment identity uncertain. The TCR sequence derives from a man aged 40-50 years who had recovered from COVID-19. Sequenced sample: peripheral blood. The bases are TGTGCCAGCAGTGACAGGTGGGTCTCCTACAATGAGCAGTTCTTC. Its product reads: CASSDRWVSYNEQFF.